This T cell receptor (beta chain) was sequenced during a study of shared clonotypes between healthy human individuals. Only in-frame clones appear in the TCRdb table, and some are missing; sequencing was by immunoSEQ multiplex PCR. The table records a few hundred thousand clones, 60% to 70% of them present only once. Turning to this clone: As yet, its antigen is unknown.

This CDR3 has 13 residues. Germline CDR1 is LNHDA and CDR2 is SQIVND (reference sequence). The V and J ends lost 1 base and 8 bases respectively, with 8 bases between them. Study findings and constraints: Memory subsets generally showed lower estimated richness than naive subsets. Clonotype sharing among donors likely depends on sequencing depth. Naive CD4 clonotypes were shared across several donors at 4% to 5%. Unshared clonotypes carried lower generation probabilities than those common to all four donors.

The TCR originated in a man aged 30-40 years in good health. The rearrangement links TRBV19 to TRBJ1-4, with D uncertain. Sequencing was carried out using memory CD4+ T cells sorted from blood. Subset noted: CD45RA-negative fraction. CDR3 sequence reads: CASSIASGEKLFF. For the CDR3, the DNA is TGTGCCAGTAGTATAGCCTCGGGGGAAAAACTGTTTTTT.